This T cell receptor (beta chain) appears in the sequencing data of a study of graft-versus-host responses after intestinal transplantation. Here immunoSEQ multiplex PCR was the method, and the copy in TCRdb shows in-frame clones only, minus some. This table has some 41,000 clones, around 92% appearing once. CDR3 length equals 16 residues. Germline V gene sequence: CDR1 SGHDT, CDR2 YYEEEE. Trimming cost V 0 bases and J 0 bases, with 11 bases left between them. This clonotype originated in a human patient who received an intestinal transplant, so some T cells may come from the graft donor. The chain uses TRBV5-6 and TRBJ2-3; no reliable D call. The starting material was PBMCs, obtained about 270 days after transplant. CDR3 DNA: TGTGCCAGCAGCTTGGGGATTGGCAGGAGCACAGATACGCAGTATTTT. Its protein product is CASSLGIGRSTDTQYF. Filled out from reference TRBV5-6 and TRBJ2-3, the complete variable domain reads DAGVTQSPTHLIKTRGQQVTLRCSPKSGHDTVSWYQQALGQGPQFIFQYYEEEERQRGNFPDRFSGHQFPNYSSELNVNALLLGDSALYLCASSLGIGRSTDTQYFGPGTRLTVL.